These 4 T cell receptor beta chains originate from one sample sequenced in a study of regulatory T cells in long-lasting Graves disease. Time point reported: newly diagnosed GD, antithyroid drugs for less than 3 months. The authors made the TCR library using RNA they extracted from PBMCs. The authors built TCR beta libraries using iRepertoire HTBI primers and Arm-PCR of CDR3 regions. TCRdb reanalysed the multiplex PCR reads using MiXCR and keeps one entry per CDR3 protein. There are about 360,000 distinct CDR3 sequences in the sample; 15% to 20% occur only once, and about 19% lies in the top ten. The sample was also linked to a second study, of T cells in Graves' hyperthyroidism and ophthalmopathy.

The sample was peripheral blood mononuclear cells (PBMCs), taken at new diagnosis, from a patient treated with antithyroid drugs. The receptor set was obtained from a woman younger than 30 with Graves disease.

This clonotype was observed many times. The J gene is TRBJ2-7, the V gene TRBV20-1; possibly TRBD1 or TRBD2 for D (6 bases each). The CDR3 has 16 amino acids. Trimming cost V 6 bases and J 0 bases, with 21 bases left between them. Germline CDR1 reads DFQATT; CDR2 reads SNEGSKA (reference sequence). As DNA, the CDR3 is TGCAGTGCCAACCCACCGGGGGCAAGGAGCTCCTACGAGCAGTACTTC. It codes for CSANPPGARSSYEQYF.

This clonotype has at least ten counts. The chain recombines TRBV7-2 with TRBJ2-1; D gene unclear. Germline-derived CDR1 and CDR2 are SGHTA and FQGNSA. V gave up 1 base and J gave up 9 bases, with 7 bases separating them. There are 12 residues in the CDR3. Here the CDR3 DNA reads TGTGCCAGCAGCTTAGACTTGTCTGAGCAGTTCTTC. Its protein product is CASSLDLSEQFF.

This clonotype was counted at least ten times. The V and J genes are TRBV3-1 and TRBJ2-5, with no clear D. CDR3 size: 13 residues. Germline-derived CDR1 and CDR2 are LGHDT and YNNKEL (reference sequence). V was clipped by 6 bases and J by 1 base, with 9 bases between them. CDR3 protein: CASSLDSQETQYF. The DNA of the CDR3 is TGTGCCAGCAGTTTAGACTCCCAAGAGACCCAGTACTTC.

In this sample, this clonotype turned up many times. The rearrangement joins TRBV7-8 to TRBJ2-3; the D gene is possibly TRBD1 (6 bases). Germline V lookup: CDR1 SGHVS, CDR2 FQNEAQ. The CDR3 is 15 amino acids. Deletions cut 3 bases from V and 2 bases from J, with 12 bases between. The CDR3 here is CASSFGQGFTDTQYF. CDR3 nucleotides: TGTGCCAGCAGCTTTGGGCAGGGGTTCACAGATACGCAGTATTTT.